One TCR beta chain is described in this entry. Its antigen is as yet unknown. With V trimmed by 2 bases and J by 2 bases, 10 bases remained unmatched. This CDR3 spans 17 amino acids. Germline V gives CDR1 SEHNR, CDR2 FQNEAQ (reference sequence). This entry belongs to a study of T cell repertoires in cytomegalovirus infection. Study background: The public TCR beta signatures pointed to both CMV infection and matching HLA type.

Points from the study as a whole: HLA-C-restricted CMV clonotypes gave the most frequent clonotype in two of eight donors.

One entry per CDR3 protein, called by TCRdb with MiXCR from the reads. The sample has fewer than 300,000 distinct CDR3 sequences, roughly 23% seen once; the top ten hold approximately 14%. What was sequenced was PBMCs. This sequence originates from a human donor in good health (CMV status not recorded). Some clones in this sample may be carry-over from other donors' samples. The V and J genes are TRBV7-9 and TRBJ2-3, with TRBD1 identical over 7 bases. The CDR3 loop is CASSLSLAGGYTDTQYF. The CDR3 DNA is TGTGCCAGCAGCTTAAGTTTGGCAGGGGGATACACAGATACGCAGTATTTT.